This T cell receptor beta chain was sequenced during a study of blood T cell repertoires in COVID-19. At the level of the study: T cells, B-cell-depleted T cells, or PBMCs provided the cDNA or gDNA that served as material.

Germline CDR1 reads SEHNR; CDR2 reads FQNEAQ (reference sequence). The V and J ends lost 10 bases and 7 bases respectively, with 11 bases between them. This CDR3 has 11 residues. Per the original methods: Reference gene primer amplification in the assay estimated nucleated cell counts. Assay used: immunoSEQ multiplex PCR; TCRdb lists only in-frame clones, some missing. The DNA was the basis for D and trimming; V, J and clone size are from that table. The table has about 280,000 clones, roughly 89% seen once. Recruited during active infection, patients (from Seattle) were subsequently followed longitudinally.

The receptor was isolated from a woman aged 30 to 39 with COVID-19, enrolled during active disease. The sequenced material came from peripheral blood. V and J are TRBV7-9 and TRBJ1-3; D is ambiguous. Written as DNA, the CDR3 is TGTGCCAAACGGGATGATAACACCATATATTTT. This codes for CAKRDDNTIYF.